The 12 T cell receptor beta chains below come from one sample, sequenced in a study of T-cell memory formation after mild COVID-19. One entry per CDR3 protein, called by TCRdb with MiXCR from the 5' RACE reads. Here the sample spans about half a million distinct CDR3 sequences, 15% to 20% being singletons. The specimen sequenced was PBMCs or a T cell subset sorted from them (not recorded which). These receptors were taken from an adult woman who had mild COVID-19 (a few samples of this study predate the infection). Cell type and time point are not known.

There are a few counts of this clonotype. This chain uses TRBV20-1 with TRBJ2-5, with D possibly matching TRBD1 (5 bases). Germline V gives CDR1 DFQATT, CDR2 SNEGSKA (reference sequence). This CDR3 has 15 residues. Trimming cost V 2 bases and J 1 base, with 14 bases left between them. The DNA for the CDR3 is TGCAGTGCTAGACCCAGAACAGGCGTCCAAGAGACCCAGTACTTC. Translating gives CSARPRTGVQETQYF.

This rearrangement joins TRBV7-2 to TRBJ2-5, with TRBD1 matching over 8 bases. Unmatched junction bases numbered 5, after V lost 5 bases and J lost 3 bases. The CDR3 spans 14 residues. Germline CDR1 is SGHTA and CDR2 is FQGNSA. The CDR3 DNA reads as TGTGCCAGCAGCATACAGGGGGTAAAAGAGACCCAGTACTTC. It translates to CASSIQGVKETQYF.

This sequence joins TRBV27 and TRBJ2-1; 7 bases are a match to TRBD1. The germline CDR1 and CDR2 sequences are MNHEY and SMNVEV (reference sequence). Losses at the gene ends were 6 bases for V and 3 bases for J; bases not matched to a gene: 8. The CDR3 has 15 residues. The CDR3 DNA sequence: TGTGCCAGCAGACCCAGACAGGGCGACTACAATGAGCAGTTCTTC. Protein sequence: CASRPRQGDYNEQFF.

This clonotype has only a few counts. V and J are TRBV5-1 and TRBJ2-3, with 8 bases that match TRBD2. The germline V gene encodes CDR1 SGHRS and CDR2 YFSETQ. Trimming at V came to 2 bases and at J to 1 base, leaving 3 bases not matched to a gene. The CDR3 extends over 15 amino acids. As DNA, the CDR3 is TGCGCCAGCAGCTTTCAAGCGGGGGGCACAGATACGCAGTATTTT. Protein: CASSFQAGGTDTQYF.

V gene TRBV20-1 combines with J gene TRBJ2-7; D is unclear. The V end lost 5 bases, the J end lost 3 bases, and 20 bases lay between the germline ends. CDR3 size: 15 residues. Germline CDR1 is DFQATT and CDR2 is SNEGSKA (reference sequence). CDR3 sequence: CSAPPLQDPDYEQYF. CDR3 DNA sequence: TGCAGTGCTCCCCCCCTTCAGGACCCTGACTACGAGCAGTACTTC.

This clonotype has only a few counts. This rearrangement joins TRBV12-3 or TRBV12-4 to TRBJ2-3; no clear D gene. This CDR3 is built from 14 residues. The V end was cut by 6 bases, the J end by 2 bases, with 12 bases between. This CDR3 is CASRWQVNTDTQYF. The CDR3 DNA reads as TGTGCCAGCAGGTGGCAGGTGAACACAGATACGCAGTATTTT.

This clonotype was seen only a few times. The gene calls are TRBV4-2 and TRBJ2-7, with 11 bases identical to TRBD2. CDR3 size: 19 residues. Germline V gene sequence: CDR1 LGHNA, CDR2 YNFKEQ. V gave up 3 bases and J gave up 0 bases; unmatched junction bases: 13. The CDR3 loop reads CASSHAGTMGLAASYEQYF. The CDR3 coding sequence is TGTGCCAGCAGCCATGCCGGAACAATGGGACTAGCGGCCTCCTACGAGCAGTACTTC.

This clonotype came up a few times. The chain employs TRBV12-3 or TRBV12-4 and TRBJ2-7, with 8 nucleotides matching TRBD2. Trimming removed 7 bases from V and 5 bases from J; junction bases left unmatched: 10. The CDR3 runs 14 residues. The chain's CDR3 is CASTGGSGEDEQYF. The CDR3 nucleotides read TGTGCCAGCACCGGCGGTAGCGGGGAGGACGAGCAGTACTTC.

For the CDR3, the DNA is TGTGCCAGCAGTTACTCGAATCGGGGAGATGAAAAACTGTTTTTT. Translating it yields CASSYSNRGDEKLFF. This chain connects TRBV6-5 to TRBJ1-4; D is ambiguous. This CDR3 spans 15 amino acids. The germline V gene has CDR1 MNHEY and CDR2 SVGAGI. V was pared by 0 bases and J by 6 bases, with 11 bases between.

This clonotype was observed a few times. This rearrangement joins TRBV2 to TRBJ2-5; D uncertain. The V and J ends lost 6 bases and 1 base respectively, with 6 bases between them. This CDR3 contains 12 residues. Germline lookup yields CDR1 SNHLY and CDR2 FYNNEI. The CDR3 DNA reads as TGTGCCAGCAGAAACGCCCAAGAGACCCAGTACTTC. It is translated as CASRNAQETQYF.

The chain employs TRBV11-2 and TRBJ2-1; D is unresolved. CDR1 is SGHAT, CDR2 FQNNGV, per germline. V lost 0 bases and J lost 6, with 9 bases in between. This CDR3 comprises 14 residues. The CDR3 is CASSLDSVRNEQFF. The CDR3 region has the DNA TGTGCCAGCAGCTTAGACTCAGTCCGCAATGAGCAGTTCTTC.

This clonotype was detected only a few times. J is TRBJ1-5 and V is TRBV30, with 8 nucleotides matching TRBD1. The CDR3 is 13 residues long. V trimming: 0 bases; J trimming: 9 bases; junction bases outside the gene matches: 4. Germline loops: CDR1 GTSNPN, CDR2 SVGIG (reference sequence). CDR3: CAWSVQGVRPQHF. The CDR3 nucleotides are TGTGCCTGGAGTGTACAGGGGGTAAGGCCCCAGCATTTT.